The T cell receptor (beta chain) under discussion was sequenced for a study of CD8 T cells in Susac syndrome. Reverse transcription used roughly 0.5 to 1 ug RNA and random hexamers. MiXCR was run by TCRdb on the immunoSEQ multiplex PCR reads, yielding one entry per CDR3 protein. The table has around 140,000 distinct CDR3 sequences, just under 95% seen once; the top ten hold 0.13% to 0.15%. The patients with Susac syndrome were individuals who fulfilled the recently defined diagnostic criteria for disease that was either definite or probable. The germline CDR1 and CDR2 sequences are SQVTM and ANQGSEA. Trimming pared 4 bases from V and 7 bases from J, leaving 11 bases between. This CDR3 comprises 13 residues. This clonotype was seen once.

Sequencing was done on a sample of CD4+ T cells from PBMCs. This chain connects TRBV29-1 to TRBJ1-6; unclear D gene. This clonotype originated in a human donor with Susac syndrome. CDR3 in DNA: TGCAGCGTTGCCCAGGAGATAAATTCACCCCTCCACTTT. Translated, it gives CSVAQEINSPLHF.